This TCR beta chain originates from a study of beta chain features in type 1 diabetes. Remarks on this clone: Its antigen is as yet unknown.

Findings and caveats of the study: Diminished insertions and augmented deletions at VDJ junctions characterized type 1 diabetes patients. The naive, central memory and Treg TCRB repertoires looked more alike in patients than they did in healthy donors. Type 1 diabetes patients had TCRB CDR3s that were shorter (moderately but significantly so) in all four CD4+ subsets.

Each donor gave one heparinised blood draw averaging roughly 120 mL. Sequencing targeted expressed TCRB transcripts, as all isolated RNA had been reverse transcribed. Clones were sequenced by immunoSEQ multiplex PCR, and TCRdb holds only the in-frame ones, with some missing. The table lists 280,000 or so clones, approximately 15% of them singletons. The sequenced material came from naive CD4+ T cells from blood. The TCR comes from a man aged 18-30 years with type 1 diabetes.

The DNA for the CDR3 is TGTGCCAGCAGCCTAACGCCCCAAGAGACCCAGTACTTC. This translates into CASSLTPQETQYF. The V gene is TRBV9, the J gene TRBJ2-5; D unresolved. In germline, CDR1 is SGDLS, CDR2 YYNGEE. The CDR3 runs 13 residues. With 4 bases removed from V and 1 base from J, the gap between germline ends came to 8 bases.